This T cell receptor (beta chain) appears in the sequencing data of a study of blood T cell repertoires in COVID-19. Study summary: Samples taken during acute and convalescent COVID-19 were collected in the United States, Italy and Spain. T cells, B-cell-depleted T cells, or PBMCs provided the cDNA or gDNA that served as material.

Per the study methods: Nucleated cell counts were estimated from reference gene primer amplification. TCRdb's table, derived via immunoSEQ multiplex PCR, lists solely in-frame clones and lacks some. V and J calls and clone size are copied from that table; D and trimming were computed from the DNA. The sample has 30,000 to 40,000 clones, over 80% seen once; the top ten hold approximately 5%. Germline V gene sequence: CDR1 SGDLS, CDR2 YYNGEE. The CDR3 is 13 residues long. Between the trimmed V and J ends, which lost 4 bases and 8 bases, there was a span of 15 bases. The TCR comes from a human donor in a cohort sampled during active COVID-19. This chain uses TRBV9 with TRBJ1-2; D remains unclear. The sequencing input was peripheral blood. The chain's CDR3 is CASSPSELWGYTF. DNA of the CDR3: TGTGCCAGCAGCCCGAGTGAATTGTGGGGCTACACCTTC. The whole variable domain, filled in from reference TRBV9 and TRBJ1-2, reads DSGVTQTPKHLITATGQRVTLRCSPRSGDLSVYWYQQSLDQGLQFLIQYYNGEERAKGNILERFSAQQFPDLHSELNLSSLELGDSALYFCASSPSELWGYTFGSGTRLTVV.